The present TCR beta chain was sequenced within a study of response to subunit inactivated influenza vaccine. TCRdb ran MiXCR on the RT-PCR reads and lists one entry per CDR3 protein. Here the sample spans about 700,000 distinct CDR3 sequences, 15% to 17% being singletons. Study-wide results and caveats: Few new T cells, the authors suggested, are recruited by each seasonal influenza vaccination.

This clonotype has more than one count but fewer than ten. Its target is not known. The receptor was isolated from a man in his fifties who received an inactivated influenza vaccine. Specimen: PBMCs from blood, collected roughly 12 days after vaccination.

The CDR3 nucleotides read TGTGCCAGCAGAATTGCGGTCACAGATACGCAGTATTTT. Its protein is CASRIAVTDTQYF. The chain couples TRBV12-3 or TRBV12-4 to TRBJ2-3; no reliable D call. The CDR3 has 13 amino acids. Trimming shortened V by 6 bases and J by 2 bases, and 9 bases separated the two germline ends.